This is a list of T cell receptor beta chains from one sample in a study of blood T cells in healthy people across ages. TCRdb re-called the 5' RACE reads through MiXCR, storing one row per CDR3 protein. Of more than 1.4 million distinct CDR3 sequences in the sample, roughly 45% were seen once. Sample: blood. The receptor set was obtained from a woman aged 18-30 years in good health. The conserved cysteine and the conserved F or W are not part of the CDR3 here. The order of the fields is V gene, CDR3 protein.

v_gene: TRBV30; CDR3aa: AWSVGVYEQY
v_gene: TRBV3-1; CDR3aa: ASSQGGGWETQY
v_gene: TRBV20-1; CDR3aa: SANIGAAYEQY
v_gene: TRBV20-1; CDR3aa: SAPVADTSTDTQY
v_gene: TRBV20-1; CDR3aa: SARLKRADNQPQH
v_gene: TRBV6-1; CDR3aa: ASSESRAAETQY
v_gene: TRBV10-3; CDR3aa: AISGTSGGGTQY
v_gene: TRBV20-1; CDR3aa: RASPGLGLEEQF
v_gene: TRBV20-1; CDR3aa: SARDTDRAYEQY
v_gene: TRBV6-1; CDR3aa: ASIGAGPTSNEKLF
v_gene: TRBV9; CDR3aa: ASSGPSDGGVHSPLH
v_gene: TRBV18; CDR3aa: ASSPQNSVNEQF
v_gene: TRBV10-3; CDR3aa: AISRLPLGSGQGVGEQF
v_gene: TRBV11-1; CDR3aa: ASSFQMGELF
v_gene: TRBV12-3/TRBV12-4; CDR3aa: ASIRTGMGRETQY
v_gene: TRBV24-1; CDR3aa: ATSDSNASVLT
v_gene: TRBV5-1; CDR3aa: ASSGSGTPTETQY
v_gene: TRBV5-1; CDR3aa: ASSSNWAVGRESGGYT
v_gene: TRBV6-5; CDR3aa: ASSYSGGVYT
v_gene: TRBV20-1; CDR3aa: SAPSKGGRTEAF
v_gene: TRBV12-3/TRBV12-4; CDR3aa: ATWQGRSTDTQY
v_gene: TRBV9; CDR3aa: ASSGPGTGVINEQF
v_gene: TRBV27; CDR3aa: ASSLIGITDTQY
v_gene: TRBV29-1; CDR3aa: SVGTGGFGYT
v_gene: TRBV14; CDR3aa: ASSQDARKQETQY
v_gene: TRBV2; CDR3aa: ASSEDKGQHNEQF
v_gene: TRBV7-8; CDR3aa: ASSPRTSGRLYEQY
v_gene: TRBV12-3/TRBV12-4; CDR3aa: ASSWAARSTDTQY
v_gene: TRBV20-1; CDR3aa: SARRDSNSPLH
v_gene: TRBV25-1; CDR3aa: ASTGQATSGNTIY
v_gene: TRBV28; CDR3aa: AVRTSGPPYEQY
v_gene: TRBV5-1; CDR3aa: ASSWSSIQETQY
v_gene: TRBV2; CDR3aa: ASRRTSGITGELF
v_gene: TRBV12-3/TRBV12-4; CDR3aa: ASKWREGQLDTQY
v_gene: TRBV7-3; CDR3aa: ASSLNAPGLLYNEQY
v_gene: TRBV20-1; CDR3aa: SARDPEAGGQGETQY
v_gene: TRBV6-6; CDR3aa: ASSGKANQPQH
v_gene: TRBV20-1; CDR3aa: SASDYEQY
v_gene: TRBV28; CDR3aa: ASSTGGMYGEQY
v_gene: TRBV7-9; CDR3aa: SSGLAGRDIYEQY
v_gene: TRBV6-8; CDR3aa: ASSFVWVKAEAF
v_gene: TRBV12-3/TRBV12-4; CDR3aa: ASRSYESSYNEQF
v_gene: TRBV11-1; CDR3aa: ASSFRDGALEQY
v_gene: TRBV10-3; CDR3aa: AISDASGLYNEQF
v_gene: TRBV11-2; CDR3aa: ATWSGGGTGELF
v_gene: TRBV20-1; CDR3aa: SARDTKSYT
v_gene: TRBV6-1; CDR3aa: ASRGSTGGSGYT
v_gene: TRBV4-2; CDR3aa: ASSQDQGFYGYT